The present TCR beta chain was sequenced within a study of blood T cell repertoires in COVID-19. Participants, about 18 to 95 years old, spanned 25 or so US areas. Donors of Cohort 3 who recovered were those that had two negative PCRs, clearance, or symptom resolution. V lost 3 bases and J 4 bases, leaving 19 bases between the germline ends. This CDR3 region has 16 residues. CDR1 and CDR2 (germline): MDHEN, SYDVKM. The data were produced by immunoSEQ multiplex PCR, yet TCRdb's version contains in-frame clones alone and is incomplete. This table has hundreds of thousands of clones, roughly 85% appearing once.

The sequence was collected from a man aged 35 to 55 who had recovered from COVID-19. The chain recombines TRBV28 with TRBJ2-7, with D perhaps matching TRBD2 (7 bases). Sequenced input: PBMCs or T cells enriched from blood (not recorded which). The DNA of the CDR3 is TGTGCCAGCAGTTTGACACCGGGGGGCCGCCCATACGAGCAGTACTTC. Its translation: CASSLTPGGRPYEQYF. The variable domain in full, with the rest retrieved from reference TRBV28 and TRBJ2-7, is DVKVTQSSRYLVKRTGEKVFLECVQDMDHENMFWYRQDPGLGLRLIYFSYDVKMKEKGDIPEGYSVSREKKERFSLILESASTNQTSMYLCASSLTPGGRPYEQYFGPGTRLTVT.